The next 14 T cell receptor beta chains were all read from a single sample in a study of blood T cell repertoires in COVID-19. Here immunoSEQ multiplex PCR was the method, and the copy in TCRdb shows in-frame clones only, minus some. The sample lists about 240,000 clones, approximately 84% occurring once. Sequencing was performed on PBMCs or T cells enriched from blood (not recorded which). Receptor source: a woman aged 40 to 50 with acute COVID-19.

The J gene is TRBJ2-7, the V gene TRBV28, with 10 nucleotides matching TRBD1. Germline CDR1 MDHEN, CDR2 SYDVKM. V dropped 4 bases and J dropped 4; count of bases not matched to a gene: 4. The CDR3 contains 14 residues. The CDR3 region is CASSSGTGVYEQYF. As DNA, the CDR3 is TGTGCCAGCAGTTCCGGGACAGGGGTTTACGAGCAGTACTTC.

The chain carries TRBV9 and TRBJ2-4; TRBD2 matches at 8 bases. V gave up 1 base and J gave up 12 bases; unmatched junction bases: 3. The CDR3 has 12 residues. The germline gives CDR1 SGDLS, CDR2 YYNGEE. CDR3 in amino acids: CASSVHGGDQYF. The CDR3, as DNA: TGTGCCAGCAGCGTACACGGGGGGGATCAGTACTTC.

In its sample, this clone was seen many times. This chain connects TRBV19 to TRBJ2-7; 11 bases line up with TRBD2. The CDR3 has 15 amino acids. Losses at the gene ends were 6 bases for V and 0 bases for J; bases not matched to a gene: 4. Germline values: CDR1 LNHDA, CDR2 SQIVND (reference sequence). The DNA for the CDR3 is TGTGCCAGTAGCACGGGACTAGCGGTCTCCTACGAGCAGTACTTC. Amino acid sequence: CASSTGLAVSYEQYF.

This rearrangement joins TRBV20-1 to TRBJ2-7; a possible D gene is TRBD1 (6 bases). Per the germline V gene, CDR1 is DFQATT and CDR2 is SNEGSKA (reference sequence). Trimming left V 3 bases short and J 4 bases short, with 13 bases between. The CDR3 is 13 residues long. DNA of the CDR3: TGCAGTGCTAGTTTCCAGGGGAAATACGAGCAGTACTTC. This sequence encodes CSASFQGKYEQYF.

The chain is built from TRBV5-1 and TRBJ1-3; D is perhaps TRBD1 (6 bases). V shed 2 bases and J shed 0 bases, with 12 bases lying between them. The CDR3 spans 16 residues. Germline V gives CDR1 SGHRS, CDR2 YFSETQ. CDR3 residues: CASSLQTGRSGNTIYF. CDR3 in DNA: TGCGCCAGCAGCTTACAGACAGGTCGCTCTGGAAACACCATATATTTT.

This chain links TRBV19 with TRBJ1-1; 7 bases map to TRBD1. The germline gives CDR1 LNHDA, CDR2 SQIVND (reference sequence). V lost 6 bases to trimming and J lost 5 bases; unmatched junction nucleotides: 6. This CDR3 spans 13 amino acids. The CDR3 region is CASSSTGATEAFF. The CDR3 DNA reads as TGTGCCAGTAGCAGCACAGGGGCTACTGAAGCTTTCTTT.

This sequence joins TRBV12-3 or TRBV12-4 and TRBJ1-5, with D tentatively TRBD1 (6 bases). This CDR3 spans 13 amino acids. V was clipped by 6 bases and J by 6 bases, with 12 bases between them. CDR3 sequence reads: CASSTGQRQPQHF. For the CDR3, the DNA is TGTGCCAGCAGCACGGGACAACGTCAGCCCCAGCATTTT.

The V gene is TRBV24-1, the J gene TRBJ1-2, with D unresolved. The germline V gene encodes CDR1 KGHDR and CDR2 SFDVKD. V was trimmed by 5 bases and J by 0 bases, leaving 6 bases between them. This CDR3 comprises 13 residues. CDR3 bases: TGTGCCACCAGTGGGCACCCTAACTATGGCTACACCTTC. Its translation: CATSGHPNYGYTF.

The CDR3 coding sequence is TGTGCCAGCAGCGGGGGACTACCCCCGGGGCAGTTCTTC. Encoded protein: CASSGGLPPGQFF. V is TRBV5-4 and J is TRBJ2-1, with 7 bases matching TRBD2. Germline V gene sequence: CDR1 SGHNT, CDR2 YYREEE (reference sequence). The CDR3 totals 13 residues. The V and J ends lost 4 bases and 12 bases, in that order; junction bases with no gene match: 10.

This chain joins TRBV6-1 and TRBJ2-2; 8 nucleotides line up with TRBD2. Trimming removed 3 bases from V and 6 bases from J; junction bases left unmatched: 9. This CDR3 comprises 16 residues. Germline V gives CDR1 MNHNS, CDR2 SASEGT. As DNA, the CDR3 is TGTGCCAGCAGTGATCGAGCCTGGCGGGAGGCCGGGGAGCTGTTTTTT. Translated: CASSDRAWREAGELFF.

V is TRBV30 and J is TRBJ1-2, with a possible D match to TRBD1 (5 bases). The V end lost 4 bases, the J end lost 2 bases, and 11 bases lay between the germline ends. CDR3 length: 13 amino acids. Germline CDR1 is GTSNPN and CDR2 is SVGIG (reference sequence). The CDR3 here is CAWKGGDNYGYTF. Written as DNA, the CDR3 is TGTGCCTGGAAAGGCGGGGACAACTATGGCTACACCTTC.

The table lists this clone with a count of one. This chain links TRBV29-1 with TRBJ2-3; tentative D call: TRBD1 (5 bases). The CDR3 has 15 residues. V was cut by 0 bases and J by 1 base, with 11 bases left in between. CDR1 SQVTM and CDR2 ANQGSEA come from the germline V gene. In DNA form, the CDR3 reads TGCAGCGTTGAAGACAGGGCCAGCGGCACAGATACGCAGTATTTT. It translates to CSVEDRASGTDTQYF.

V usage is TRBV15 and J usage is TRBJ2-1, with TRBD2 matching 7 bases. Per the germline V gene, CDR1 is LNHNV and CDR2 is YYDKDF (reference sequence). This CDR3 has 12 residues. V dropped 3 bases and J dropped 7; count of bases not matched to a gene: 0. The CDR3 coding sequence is TGTGCCACCAGCAGCGGGGGGAATGAGCAGTTCTTC. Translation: CATSSGGNEQFF.

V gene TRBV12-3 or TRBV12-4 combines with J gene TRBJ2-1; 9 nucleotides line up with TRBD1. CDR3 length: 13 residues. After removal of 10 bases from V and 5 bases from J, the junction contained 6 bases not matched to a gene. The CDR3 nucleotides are TGTGCCATTCGGGACAGGGAAAACAATGAGCAGTTCTTC. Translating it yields CAIRDRENNEQFF.